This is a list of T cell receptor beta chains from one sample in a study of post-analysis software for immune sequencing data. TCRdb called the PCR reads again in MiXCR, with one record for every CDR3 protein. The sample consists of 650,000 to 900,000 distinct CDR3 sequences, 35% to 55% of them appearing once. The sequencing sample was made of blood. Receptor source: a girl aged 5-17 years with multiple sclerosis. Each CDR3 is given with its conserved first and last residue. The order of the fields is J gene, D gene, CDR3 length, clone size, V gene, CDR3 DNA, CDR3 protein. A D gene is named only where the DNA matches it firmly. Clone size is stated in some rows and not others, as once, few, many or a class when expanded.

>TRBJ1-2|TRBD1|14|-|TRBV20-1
TGCAGTGCTCCGGGACAGGAGGGGCTCTATGGCTACACCTTC
CSAPGQEGLYGYTF
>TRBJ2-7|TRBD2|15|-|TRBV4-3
TGTGCCAGCAGCCAAGGGCTAGCGGGAATTTACGAGCAGTACTTC
CASSQGLAGIYEQYF
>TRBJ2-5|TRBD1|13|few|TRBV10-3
TGTGCCATCAGGGGGGACAGTCAAGAGACCCAGTACTTC
CAIRGDSQETQYF
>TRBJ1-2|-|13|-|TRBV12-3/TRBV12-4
TGTGCCAGCAGTCCGCAGGGGAGCTATGGCTACACCTTC
CASSPQGSYGYTF
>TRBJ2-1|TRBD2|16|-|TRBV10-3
TGTGCCATCAGTGAGTCGGAGCGGGAGCCCTACAATGAGCAGTTCTTC
CAISESEREPYNEQFF
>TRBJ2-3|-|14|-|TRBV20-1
TGCAGCGCTACGGGACACTTTAGCACAGATACGCAGTATTTT
CSATGHFSTDTQYF
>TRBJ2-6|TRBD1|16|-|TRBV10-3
TGTGTCATCAGCCGGGACAGGGGGTCTGGGGCCAACGTCCTGACTTTC
CVISRDRGSGANVLTF
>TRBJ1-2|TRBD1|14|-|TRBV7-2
TGTGCCAGCAGCTTATTGGACAGGGCTTGGGGCTACACCTTC
CASSLLDRAWGYTF
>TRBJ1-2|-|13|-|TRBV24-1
TGTGCCACCAGTGAGAATAGGGACTATGGCTACACCTTC
CATSENRDYGYTF
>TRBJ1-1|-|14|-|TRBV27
TGTGCCAGCAGTTCGGGACGGGGCAACACTGAAGCTTTCTTT
CASSSGRGNTEAFF
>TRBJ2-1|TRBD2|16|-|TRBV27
TGTGCCAGCAGTGAAGGACTAGCGGGAATTTACAATGAGCAGTTCTTC
CASSEGLAGIYNEQFF
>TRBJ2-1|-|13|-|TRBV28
TGTGCCAGCAGTTTGGCTAGGGACAATGAGCAGTTCTTC
CASSLARDNEQFF
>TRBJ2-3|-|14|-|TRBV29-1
TGCAGCGCCACGACAACCATGAACCCCGATACGCAGTATTTT
CSATTTMNPDTQYF
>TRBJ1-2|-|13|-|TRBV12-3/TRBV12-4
TGTGCCAGCAGTTCGACAGCCTCGGAGGGCTACACCTTC
CASSSTASEGYTF
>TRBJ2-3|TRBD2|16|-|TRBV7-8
TGTGCCAGCAGCTCCTTCACTAGCGGGAGTACAGATACGCAGTATTTT
CASSSFTSGSTDTQYF
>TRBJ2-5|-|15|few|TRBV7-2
TGTGCCAGCAGCTTAGGTTTCGACAGCCGGGAGACCCAGTACTTC
CASSLGFDSRETQYF
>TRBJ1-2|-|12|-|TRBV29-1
TGCAGCGTAGATACACGGGACTATGGCTACACCTTC
CSVDTRDYGYTF
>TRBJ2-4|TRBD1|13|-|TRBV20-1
TGCAGTGCGGGAATCGGGACAGGGATCATTCAGTACTTC
CSAGIGTGIIQYF
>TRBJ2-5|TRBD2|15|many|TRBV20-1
TGCAGTGCTCCCCCCATAGCGGGAGGGCAAGAGACCCAGTACTTC
CSAPPIAGGQETQYF
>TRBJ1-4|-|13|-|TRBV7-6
TGTGCCAGCAGCCCCCGGGACACCGAAAAACTGTTTTTT
CASSPRDTEKLFF
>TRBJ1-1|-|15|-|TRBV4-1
TGCGCCAGCAGCCAAGATATACCGCGAAACACTGAAGCTTTCTTT
CASSQDIPRNTEAFF
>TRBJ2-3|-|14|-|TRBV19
TGTGCCAGTAGTATTTGGTCCGGACTAGATACGCAGTATTTT
CASSIWSGLDTQYF